Included here is one TCR beta chain sequence, with context. Its target is unknown. The sample belongs to a study of cytomegalovirus exposure and HLA in healthy donors. Regarding the study as a whole: Most TCR sequences proved rare, with some public TCRs found in many donors.

CDR1 and CDR2 from the germline V gene are MNHEY and SMNVEV (reference sequence). There are 19 residues in the CDR3. With 5 bases clipped from V and 3 bases from J, the junction kept 18 bases outside the gene matches. Method: immunoSEQ multiplex PCR; TCRdb's copy keeps in-frame clones and lacks some. The sample shows roughly 330,000 clones, about 85% of them seen only once. This receptor was obtained from a woman aged 25-40 years in good health and CMV-seropositive. The chain couples TRBV27 to TRBJ1-4; 7 bases line up with TRBD1. The sample comprised PBMCs. The DNA for the CDR3 is TGTGCCAGCAGTCTAGAGGGCCCCGGGACAGTAATTTCTAATGAAAAACTGTTTTTT. Amino acid sequence: CASSLEGPGTVISNEKLFF. The full variable domain, rest sourced from reference TRBV27 and TRBJ1-4, is EAQVTQNPRYLITVTGKKLTVTCSQNMNHEYMSWYRQDPGLGLRQIYYSMNVEVTDKGDVPEGYKVSRKEKRNFPLILESPSPNQTSLYFCASSLEGPGTVISNEKLFFGSGTQLSVL.